These 18 T cell receptor beta chains share one sample of origin, sequenced in a study of T cells expressing NK-cell markers. Following a re-call of the 5' RACE reads, TCRdb has one entry per CDR3 protein and lacks DNA. This sample's table reports around 550,000 distinct CDR3 sequences. The sequencing input was blood T cells: a sorted CD56 or NKG2C T cell subset, CD4+ or CD8+ T cells, or bulk PBMC T cells (not recorded which). These receptors were collected from a man between 18 and 29 years old in good health.

The rearrangement joins TRBV4-1 to TRBJ2-7; absent DNA, TCRdb's TRBD2 call cannot be checked. CDR3 length: 15 amino acids. The germline gives CDR1 MGHRA, CDR2 YSYEKL. The chain's CDR3 is CASSLIAEDSYEQYF.

The rearrangement joins TRBV4-2 to TRBJ1-2; the TCRdb D gene call, TRBD1, has no DNA to confirm it. The CDR3 totals 17 residues. Germline V CDR1 and CDR2: LGHNA, YNFKEQ. The chain's CDR3 is CASSQEGRTPFGYGYTF.

V usage is TRBV7-8 and J usage is TRBJ2-2; TCRdb reports TRBD1, a call that lacks DNA to check it against. The CDR3 contains 16 residues. Per germline, CDR1 SGHVS and CDR2 FQNEAQ. This CDR3 is CASRRGQGGNTGELFF.

The V and J genes are TRBV7-9 and TRBJ2-1; TCRdb returns TRBD2, unconfirmable since there is no DNA. There are 15 residues in the CDR3. The germline V gene has CDR1 SEHNR and CDR2 FQNEAQ (reference sequence). This CDR3 reads CASSDGLAGEDEQFF. The complete variable domain, with remaining parts taken from reference TRBV7-9 and TRBJ2-1, reads DTGVSQNPRHKITKRGQNVTFRCDPISEHNRLYWYRQTLGQGPEFLTYFQNEAQLEKSRLLSDRFSAERPKGSFSTLEIQRTEQGDSAMYLCASSDGLAGEDEQFFGPGTRLTVL.

J is TRBJ2-7 and V is TRBV29-1; TCRdb reports TRBD1, a call that lacks DNA to check it against. The CDR3 extends over 14 amino acids. The V gene's germline CDR1 is SQVTM and CDR2 ANQGSEA. CDR3: CSVIRGQGAGEQYF.

The gene calls are TRBV12-3 or TRBV12-4 and TRBJ2-3; TCRdb returns TRBD2, unconfirmable since there is no DNA. CDR3 length: 17 amino acids. CDR3 protein: CATSGLAGGLATDTQYF.

This rearrangement joins TRBV7-3 to TRBJ1-1. Germline V gives CDR1 SGHTA, CDR2 FQGTGA. The CDR3 loop spans 17 amino acids. This chain's CDR3 is CASSLDPQFIKNTEAFF.

The chain uses TRBV5-1 and TRBJ1-2; TCRdb designates TRBD1, a call that cannot be tested without DNA. CDR3 length: 15 residues. CDR1 is SGHRS, CDR2 YFSETQ, per germline. CDR3 residues: CASSLDGQGGYGYTF.

This CDR3 is CASRKPGQVDYF. The chain couples TRBV6-2 or TRBV6-3 to TRBJ2-3; TCRdb outputs TRBD1, but without DNA this stays unchecked. Germline V lookup: CDR1 MNHEY, CDR2 SVGEGT. This CDR3 region has 12 residues.

CDR3 protein: CASSLTRDMGYGYTF. The rearrangement uses TRBV5-1 and TRBJ1-2; TCRdb's D call, TRBD1, is unchecked because there is no DNA. Per the germline V gene, CDR1 is SGHRS and CDR2 is YFSETQ. This CDR3 region has 15 residues.

The chain combines TRBV20-1 with TRBJ2-2. The germline CDR1 and CDR2 sequences are DFQATT and SNEGSKA (reference sequence). This CDR3 has 16 residues. CDR3: CSARDLAVPYDGELFF.

The V gene is TRBV12-3 or TRBV12-4, the J gene TRBJ2-3; TCRdb's assignment of TRBD2 cannot be checked, as there is no DNA. This CDR3 spans 15 amino acids. The CDR3 sequence: CASSPGLPSTDTQYF.

V gene TRBV7-9 combines with J gene TRBJ2-1; without DNA, the TCRdb call of TRBD2 cannot be checked. CDR3 length: 15 residues. Germline assignment: CDR1 SEHNR and CDR2 FQNEAQ (reference sequence). The CDR3 region is CASSLGTSGSDEQFF.

The chain uses TRBV20-1 and TRBJ1-2. Germline values: CDR1 DFQATT, CDR2 SNEGSKA (reference sequence). The CDR3 is made up of 13 amino acids. CDR3 amino acids: CSARDGVGYGYTF.

The chain has TRBV15 and TRBJ2-7; TCRdb lists TRBD1, though no DNA is available to test this call. This CDR3 is built from 15 residues. Germline V lookup: CDR1 LNHNV, CDR2 YYDKDF (reference sequence). The chain's CDR3 is CATSRTGQGSYEQYF.

V and J are TRBV6-5 and TRBJ2-7; there is no DNA to check the TCRdb D call of TRBD2. The CDR3 is 14 residues long. Germline lookup yields CDR1 MNHEY and CDR2 SVGAGI. The CDR3 spells CASSPSGRALEQYF.

The rearrangement joins TRBV11-2 to TRBJ2-7; the D call of TRBD1 rests on TCRdb alone, since no DNA is present to check it. Germline V gene sequence: CDR1 SGHAT, CDR2 FQNNGV. This CDR3 is built from 14 residues. CDR3 protein: CASSLDNREYEQYF.

V and J are TRBV30 and TRBJ2-4. Germline V gives CDR1 GTSNPN, CDR2 SVGIG (reference sequence). The CDR3 runs 12 residues. CDR3 region: CACSIAKNIQYF.